The 29 T cell receptor beta chains in this list originate from one sample, sequenced in a study of control samples from healthy donors and cancer patients. Using immunoSEQ multiplex PCR, the repertoire was profiled, and TCRdb retains in-frame clones only, with some absent. The sample contains more than 85,000 clones, around nine tenths of which appear only once. The sample was blood. These receptors were taken from a woman aged 45-65 years in good health.

J is TRBJ1-5 and V is TRBV6-2 or TRBV6-3; the D is unclear. CDR3 length equals 15 residues. V shed 2 bases and J shed 7 bases, with 15 bases lying between them. CDR1 is MNHEY, CDR2 SVGEGT, per germline. The CDR3 region has the DNA TGTGCCAGCAGTTACGGGCCAGAGCCTAGACAGCCCCAGCATTTT. It is translated as CASSYGPEPRQPQHF.

This chain links TRBV29-1 with TRBJ2-6, with TRBD2 identical over 8 bases. With V trimmed by 1 base and J by 2 bases, 7 bases remained unmatched. The CDR3 sequence is 17 residues long. Germline CDR1 and CDR2: SQVTM and ANQGSEA. The CDR3 region is CSVEVWTSPTGANVLTF. CDR3 sequence (DNA): TGCAGCGTTGAAGTATGGACTAGCCCTACTGGGGCCAACGTCCTGACTTTC.

This clone was found once. The V call is TRBV6-5, the J call TRBJ2-7; D possibly corresponds to TRBD1 (5 bases). This CDR3 is 12 amino acids long. Trimming stripped 4 bases from V and 2 bases from J, with 6 bases between. CDR1 and CDR2 (germline): MNHEY, SVGAGI. Here the CDR3 DNA reads TGTGCCAGCAGTTCCAGGGCCTACGAGCAGTACTTC. Protein sequence: CASSSRAYEQYF.

The chain carries TRBV3-1 (or the pseudogene TRBV3-2) and TRBJ1-2; 8 bases are a match to TRBD1. This CDR3 is 16 amino acids long. The J segment lost 0 bases and the V segment lost 3 bases, leaving 6 bases of the junction unmatched. CDR1 and CDR2 (germline): LGHDT, YNNKEL (reference sequence). The CDR3 coding sequence is TGTGCCAGCAGCCAGCCATCAGGGGGCGCTAACTATGGCTACACCTTC. Translating gives CASSQPSGGANYGYTF.

This rearrangement joins TRBV3-1 (or the pseudogene TRBV3-2) to TRBJ2-1; weak D call: TRBD2 (6 bases). There are 15 residues in the CDR3. V shed 8 bases and J shed 3 bases, with 17 bases lying between them. From germline, CDR1 is LGHDT and CDR2 YNNKEL (reference sequence). This chain's CDR3 is CASGRDFQGYNEQFF. DNA of the CDR3: TGTGCCAGCGGGCGGGACTTCCAAGGCTACAATGAGCAGTTCTTC.

The J gene is TRBJ2-5, the V gene TRBV3-1 (or the pseudogene TRBV3-2), with D perhaps being TRBD1 or TRBD2 (7 bases each). Trimming shortened V by 4 bases and J by 5 bases, and 17 bases separated the two germline ends. CDR1 is LGHDT, CDR2 YNNKEL, per germline (reference sequence). The CDR3 sequence is 15 residues long. The DNA of the CDR3 is TGTGCCAGCAGCCTACGCCTCCAGGGGGGGGAGACCCAGTACTTC. It translates to CASSLRLQGGETQYF.

This chain joins TRBV3-1 (or the pseudogene TRBV3-2) and TRBJ2-7; D ambiguous. The germline CDR1 and CDR2 sequences are LGHDT and YNNKEL (reference sequence). The CDR3 sequence is 12 residues long. Trimming took 1 base from V and 5 from J, leaving 6 bases between them. As DNA, the CDR3 is TGTGCCAGCAGCCAAGTAGTACACGAGCAGTACTTC. Translated: CASSQVVHEQYF.

This chain uses TRBV6-1 with TRBJ1-1; D gene ambiguous. The V and J ends lost 3 bases and 3 bases respectively, with 14 bases between them. CDR3 size: 15 residues. Germline V lookup: CDR1 MNHNS, CDR2 SASEGT. CDR3 in amino acids: CASSDDDGRDTEAFF. In DNA form, the CDR3 reads TGTGCCAGCAGTGACGACGACGGGAGGGACACTGAAGCTTTCTTT.

J is TRBJ2-2 and V is TRBV6-6; 9 nucleotides match TRBD1. This CDR3 has 16 residues. The germline V gene encodes CDR1 MNHNY and CDR2 SVGAGI (reference sequence). The J segment lost 1 base and the V segment lost 6 bases, leaving 6 bases of the junction unmatched. This chain's CDR3 is CASRTTGQGNTGELFF. The CDR3 coding sequence is TGTGCCAGCAGGACAACGGGACAGGGGAACACCGGGGAGCTGTTTTTT.

The chain links TRBV27 to TRBJ2-1; D unresolved. The V end was cut by 4 bases, the J end by 10 bases, with 8 bases between. The germline gives CDR1 MNHEY, CDR2 SMNVEV (reference sequence). The CDR3 runs 11 residues. CDR3 nucleotide sequence: TGTGCCAGCAGTTCCCGATACGAGCAGTTCTTC. It yields the protein CASSSRYEQFF.

The CDR3: CASSFSGRINYGYTF. CDR3 bases: TGTGCCAGCAGTTTCTCGGGACGGATTAACTATGGCTACACCTTC. V usage is TRBV27 and J usage is TRBJ1-2; D is perhaps TRBD1 (5 bases). Trimming cost V 3 bases and J 1 base, with 12 bases left between them. Germline assignment: CDR1 MNHEY and CDR2 SMNVEV (reference sequence). The CDR3 is 15 amino acids.

This CDR3 reads CASSSTNIRGQDGYTF. CDR3 bases: TGTGCCAGCAGCTCTACCAACATACGTGGGCAGGATGGCTACACCTTC. J is TRBJ1-2 and V is TRBV11-2; unclear D gene. The CDR3 covers 16 residues. Trimming removed 4 bases at V and 6 bases at J, with 21 bases between. Germline V gene sequence: CDR1 SGHAT, CDR2 FQNNGV.

The V gene is TRBV28, the J gene TRBJ1-6; TRBD1 is a possible D gene (6 bases). V dropped 6 bases and J dropped 8 bases, with 14 bases sitting between them. This CDR3 has 14 amino acids. Per the germline V gene, CDR1 is MDHEN and CDR2 is SYDVKM. The CDR3, as DNA: TGTGCCAGCAGCCTACAGGGACGATATTCACCCCTCCACTTT. This encodes CASSLQGRYSPLHF.

The chain combines TRBV11-2 with TRBJ2-5, with 10 bases fitting TRBD1. The CDR3 spans 14 residues. Germline V gives CDR1 SGHAT, CDR2 FQNNGV. The V gene end was trimmed by 4 bases and the J gene end by 4 bases; junction bases not matched to a gene: 3. The CDR3 DNA reads TGTGCCAGCAGCTCGGACAGGGGGATAGAGACCCAGTACTTC. Translating gives CASSSDRGIETQYF.

V is TRBV11-2 and J is TRBJ2-1; a possible D gene is TRBD2 (6 bases). From germline, CDR1 is SGHAT and CDR2 FQNNGV. The length of the CDR3 is 16 residues. V lost 5 bases, J lost 9 bases, and 23 bases lay in between. In DNA, the CDR3 is TGTGCCAGCAGCACCTTTCGGGGTCCCTCCGGGGGTGAGCAGTTCTTC. Residues: CASSTFRGPSGGEQFF.

The chain carries TRBV5-6 and TRBJ1-2; maybe TRBD1 (5 bases). V was clipped by 6 bases and J by 9 bases, with 24 bases between them. The CDR3 extends over 15 amino acids. CDR1 is SGHDT, CDR2 YYEEEE, per germline. This chain's CDR3 is CASTFQVLGGSRYTF. The CDR3 coding sequence is TGTGCCAGCACCTTCCAAGTTCTGGGGGGAAGTCGCTACACCTTC.

The chain uses TRBV19 and TRBJ2-3; perhaps TRBD1 as D (5 bases). This CDR3 has 14 amino acids. Germline lookup yields CDR1 LNHDA and CDR2 SQIVND (reference sequence). V was cut by 7 bases and J by 2 bases, with 13 bases left in between. This chain's CDR3 is CASTGRSYTDTQYF. CDR3 in DNA: TGTGCCAGTACAGGGCGGTCCTACACAGATACGCAGTATTTT. Variable domain in full (rest from reference TRBV19 and TRBJ2-3): DGGITQSPKYLFRKEGQNVTLSCEQNLNHDAMYWYRQDPGQGLRLIYYSQIVNDFQKGDIAEGYSVSREKKESFPLTVTSAQKNPTAFYLCASTGRSYTDTQYFGPGTRLTVL.

The genes are TRBV27 and TRBJ2-1; 10 positions match TRBD2. The CDR3 is made up of 16 amino acids. Germline V gene lookup returns CDR1 MNHEY and CDR2 SMNVEV (reference sequence). V lost 5 bases and J lost 8; bases outside the gene matches: 12. The CDR3 nucleotides read TGTGCCAGCAGTCTACCAGGAGCGGGAGGGCCCCATGAGCAGTTCTTC. Protein: CASSLPGAGGPHEQFF.

The V gene is TRBV27, the J gene TRBJ1-2; D is ambiguous. CDR3 length equals 18 residues. V shed 0 bases and J shed 1 base, with 18 bases lying between them. Looked up from germline, CDR1 is MNHEY and CDR2 is SMNVEV (reference sequence). This CDR3 reads CASSLSTPGPSYNYGYTF. In nucleotides, the CDR3 is TGTGCCAGCAGTTTATCAACCCCCGGGCCATCGTATAACTATGGCTACACCTTC.

The genes are TRBV5-8 and TRBJ1-1; D uncertain. From germline, CDR1 is SGHTS and CDR2 YDEGEE. V lost 0 bases and J lost 5, with 17 bases in between. The CDR3 runs 16 residues. The CDR3 spells CASSLDGRLRSTEAFF. The CDR3 bases are TGTGCCAGCAGCTTGGACGGGAGACTAAGGAGTACTGAAGCTTTCTTT.

This rearrangement joins TRBV27 to TRBJ1-1; D is ambiguous. Trimming stripped 4 bases from V and 1 base from J, with 19 bases between. The germline CDR1 and CDR2 sequences are MNHEY and SMNVEV (reference sequence). CDR3 length: 17 residues. The CDR3 reads CASSSPYKGVRNTEAFF. For the CDR3, the DNA is TGTGCCAGCAGTTCGCCATACAAGGGAGTGAGGAACACTGAAGCTTTCTTT.

Worth noting for this clone: The sample has other DNA sequences that encode this CDR3 too. The chain uses TRBV18 and TRBJ2-5, with a weak D call TRBD1 (5 bases). The CDR3 covers 14 residues. From germline, CDR1 is KGHSH and CDR2 LQKENI. Trimming took off 3 bases at V and 2 bases at J, with 10 bases between the two ends. The CDR3 DNA sequence: TGTGCCAGCTCACCTGGGCAGGGACAAGAGACCCAGTACTTC. Encoded protein: CASSPGQGQETQYF.

This clone was seen more than once but under ten times. The J gene is TRBJ2-5, the V gene TRBV7-8, with no clear D. Germline CDR1 is SGHVS and CDR2 is FQNEAQ. The V gene lost 1 base and the J gene lost 7 bases, with 1 base spanning the gap. The CDR3 totals 10 residues. In nucleotides, the CDR3 is TGTGCCAGCAGCTTAGGGACCCAGTACTTC. This codes for CASSLGTQYF.

CDR3 coding DNA: TGTGCCAGCAGCATCCGACAGGGTCAAGAGACCCAGTACTTC. This translates into CASSIRQGQETQYF. The chain has TRBV7-9 and TRBJ2-5; 7 bases match TRBD1. CDR1 and CDR2 from the germline V gene are SEHNR and FQNEAQ (reference sequence). The trim removed 5 bases at V and 2 bases at J, leaving 5 bases unmatched. The CDR3 sequence is 14 residues long.

V and J are TRBV24-1 and TRBJ2-2; 8 bases are shared with TRBD1. The trim removed 6 bases at V and 8 bases at J, leaving 4 bases unmatched. The CDR3 contains 13 residues. Germline V gives CDR1 KGHDR, CDR2 SFDVKD. As DNA, the CDR3 is TGTGCCACCAGTAAGACAGGGGAAGGGGAGCTGTTTTTT. Amino acids: CATSKTGEGELFF.

The rearrangement links TRBV9 to TRBJ2-2; D is unresolved. Trimming shortened V by 3 bases and J by 4 bases, and 10 bases separated the two germline ends. The CDR3 loop spans 14 amino acids. CDR1 and CDR2 from the germline V gene are SGDLS and YYNGEE. This chain's CDR3 is CASSAPTSTGELFF. The CDR3 nucleotides are TGTGCCAGCAGCGCCCCGACTTCCACCGGGGAGCTGTTTTTT.

The rearrangement links TRBV7-3 to TRBJ2-1; TRBD2 matches at 8 bases. This CDR3 contains 14 residues. V lost 3 bases and J lost 3; bases outside the gene matches: 1. CDR1 is SGHTA, CDR2 FQGTGA, per germline. The CDR3 DNA follows: TGTGCCAGCAGCTTTGCGGGGGGCTACAATGAGCAGTTCTTC. This encodes CASSFAGGYNEQFF.

The chain carries TRBV28 and TRBJ2-1; D is unclear. This CDR3 spans 14 amino acids. Germline loops: CDR1 MDHEN, CDR2 SYDVKM. Trimming shortened V by 10 bases and J by 4 bases, and 17 bases separated the two germline ends. The CDR3 region has the DNA TGTGCCACGAGCCCCCCGCTAGGGTACAATGAGCAGTTCTTC. Translating it yields CATSPPLGYNEQFF.

This chain uses TRBV5-5 with TRBJ1-1; perhaps TRBD1 as D (5 bases). The CDR3 runs 16 residues. Trimming cost V 3 bases and J 5 bases, with 20 bases left between them. In germline, CDR1 is SGHKS, CDR2 YYEKEE (reference sequence). CDR3 amino acids: CASSSVTGQGRTEAFF. As DNA, the CDR3 is TGTGCCAGCAGCTCCGTTACGGGGCAGGGAAGAACTGAAGCTTTCTTT.